This T cell receptor (beta chain) emerged from a study of blood T cells in healthy people across ages. Whole-study results and caveats: Roughly linear age-related decline in beta diversity appeared, significant by age around 38. There were more naive CD4+ cells and higher diversity in long-lived donors than in aged donors.

Together with a sample-barcoded 5' primer, a J-beta primer mix was included in a second PCR lasting about 6 to 11 cycles. Using its own MiXCR run on the 5' RACE reads, TCRdb lists one record per CDR3 protein. The sample has over a million distinct CDR3 sequences; roughly 40% are singletons. Germline CDR1 reads SGDLS; CDR2 reads YYNGEE. V lost 0 bases to trimming and J lost 4 bases, with 10 bases between them. CDR3 length equals 14 residues. As to this clonotype: The target antigen is unknown.

This receptor was identified in a woman between 18 and 29 years old in good health. Specimen: blood. The J gene is TRBJ1-1, the V gene TRBV9; D unclear. This chain's CDR3 is CASSVGTVSTEAFF. In DNA, the CDR3 is TGTGCCAGCAGCGTAGGAACAGTTAGCACTGAAGCTTTCTTT.